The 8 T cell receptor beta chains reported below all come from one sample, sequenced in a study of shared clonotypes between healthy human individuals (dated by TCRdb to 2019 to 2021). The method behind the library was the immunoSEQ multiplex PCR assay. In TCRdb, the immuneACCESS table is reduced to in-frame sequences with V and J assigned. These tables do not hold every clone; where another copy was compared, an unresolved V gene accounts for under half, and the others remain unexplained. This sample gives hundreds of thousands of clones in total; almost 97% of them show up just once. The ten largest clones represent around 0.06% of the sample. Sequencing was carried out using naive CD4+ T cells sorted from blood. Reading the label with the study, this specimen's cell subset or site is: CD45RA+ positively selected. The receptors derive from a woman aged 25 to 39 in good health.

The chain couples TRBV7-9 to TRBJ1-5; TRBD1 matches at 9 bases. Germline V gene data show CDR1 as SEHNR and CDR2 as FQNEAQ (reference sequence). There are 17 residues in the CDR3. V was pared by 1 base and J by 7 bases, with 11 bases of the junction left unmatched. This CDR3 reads CASSLVFTGGMDQPQHF. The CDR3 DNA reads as TGTGCCAGCAGCTTAGTCTTTACAGGGGGCATGGACCAGCCCCAGCATTTT.

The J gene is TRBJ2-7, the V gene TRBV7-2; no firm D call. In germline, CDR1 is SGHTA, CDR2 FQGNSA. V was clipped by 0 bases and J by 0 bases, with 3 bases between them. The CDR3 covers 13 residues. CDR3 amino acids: CASSLALSYEQYF. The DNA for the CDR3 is TGTGCCAGCAGCTTAGCCCTCTCCTACGAGCAGTACTTC.

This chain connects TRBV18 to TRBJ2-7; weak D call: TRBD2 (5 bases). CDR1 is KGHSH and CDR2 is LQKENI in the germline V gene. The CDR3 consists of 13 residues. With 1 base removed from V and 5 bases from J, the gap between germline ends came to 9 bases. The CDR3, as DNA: TGTGCCAGCTCACCACGGTTGGAGGACGAGCAGTACTTC. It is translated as CASSPRLEDEQYF. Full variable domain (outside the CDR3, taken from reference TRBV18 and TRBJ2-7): NAGVMQNPRHLVRRRGQEARLRCSPMKGHSHVYWYRQLPEEGLKFMVYLQKENIIDESGMPKERFSAEFPKEGPSILRIQQVVRGDSAAYFCASSPRLEDEQYFGPGTRLTVT.

The CDR3: CASRVGTATNYGYTF. The CDR3 DNA follows: TGTGCCAGCAGAGTCGGGACAGCGACCAACTATGGCTACACCTTC. The V gene is TRBV2, the J gene TRBJ1-2, with 7 nucleotides matching TRBD1. CDR1 is SNHLY and CDR2 is FYNNEI in the germline V gene. V lost 6 bases, J lost 2 bases, and 9 bases stayed unmatched. This CDR3 has 15 residues.

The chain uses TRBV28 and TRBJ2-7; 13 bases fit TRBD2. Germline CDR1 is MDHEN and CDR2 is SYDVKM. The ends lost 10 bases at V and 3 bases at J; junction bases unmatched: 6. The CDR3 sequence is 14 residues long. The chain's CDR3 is CATWTSGSVYEQYF. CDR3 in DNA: TGTGCCACCTGGACTAGCGGGAGTGTCTACGAGCAGTACTTC.

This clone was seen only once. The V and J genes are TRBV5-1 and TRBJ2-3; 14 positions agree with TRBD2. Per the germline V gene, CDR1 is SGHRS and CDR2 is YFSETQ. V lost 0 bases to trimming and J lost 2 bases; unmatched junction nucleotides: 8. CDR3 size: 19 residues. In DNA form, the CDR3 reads TGCGCCAGCAGCTTGGCTCCGGGGACTAGCGGGGGATTCACAGATACGCAGTATTTT. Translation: CASSLAPGTSGGFTDTQYF.

For the CDR3, the DNA is TGTGCCAGCAGTCGACAGGGGAACGAGCAGTACTTC. Residues: CASSRQGNEQYF. This sequence joins TRBV2 and TRBJ2-7; TRBD1 matches 8 bases. The junction had 2 bases not matched to a gene; V was cut back by 5 bases and J by 5 bases. The CDR3 spans 12 residues. CDR1 and CDR2 from the germline V gene are SNHLY and FYNNEI.

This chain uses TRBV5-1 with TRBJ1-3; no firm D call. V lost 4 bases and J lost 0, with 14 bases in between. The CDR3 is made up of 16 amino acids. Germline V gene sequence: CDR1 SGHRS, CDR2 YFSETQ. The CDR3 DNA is TGCGCCAGCAGCATTACAGATCTTACCTCTGGAAACACCATATATTTT. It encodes CASSITDLTSGNTIYF.